This TCR beta chain was observed in a study of T cells in Graves' hyperthyroidism and ophthalmopathy. Study conclusions and caveats: Ophthalmopathy got predicted by the model a median roughly six months before its onset.

The CDR3 is 14 amino acids. Germline-derived CDR1 and CDR2 are ENHRY and SYGVKD. Patients with uncontrolled infections, other autoimmune diseases, pregnancy or lactation were excluded. Based on clinical symptoms, serum thyroxine and TRAb, thyroid ultrasound and orbital computed tomography, diagnoses were reached. With respect to this clonotype: Its antigen remains unknown. One junction end does not reproduce the germline sequence, and a read error may be involved.

The investigators amplified TCR beta CDR3 regions from RNA transcripts. A set of HTBI primers served as the primers for a first-round RT-PCR of the TCR CDR3. TCRdb recomputed calls from the multiplex PCR reads with MiXCR, one row per CDR3 protein. The sample lists hundreds of thousands of distinct CDR3 sequences; approximately 44% were seen once. The V and J genes are TRBV10-3 and TRBJ2-1; D is ambiguous. Input material: peripheral blood or thyroid tissue (not recorded which). The clonotype was recovered from a woman under 30 with Graves' hyperthyroidism. The DNA of the CDR3 is TGTGCCATCAGGGATCGAGGATACTACGATGAGCAGTTCTTC. Translation gives CAIRDRGYYDEQFF.